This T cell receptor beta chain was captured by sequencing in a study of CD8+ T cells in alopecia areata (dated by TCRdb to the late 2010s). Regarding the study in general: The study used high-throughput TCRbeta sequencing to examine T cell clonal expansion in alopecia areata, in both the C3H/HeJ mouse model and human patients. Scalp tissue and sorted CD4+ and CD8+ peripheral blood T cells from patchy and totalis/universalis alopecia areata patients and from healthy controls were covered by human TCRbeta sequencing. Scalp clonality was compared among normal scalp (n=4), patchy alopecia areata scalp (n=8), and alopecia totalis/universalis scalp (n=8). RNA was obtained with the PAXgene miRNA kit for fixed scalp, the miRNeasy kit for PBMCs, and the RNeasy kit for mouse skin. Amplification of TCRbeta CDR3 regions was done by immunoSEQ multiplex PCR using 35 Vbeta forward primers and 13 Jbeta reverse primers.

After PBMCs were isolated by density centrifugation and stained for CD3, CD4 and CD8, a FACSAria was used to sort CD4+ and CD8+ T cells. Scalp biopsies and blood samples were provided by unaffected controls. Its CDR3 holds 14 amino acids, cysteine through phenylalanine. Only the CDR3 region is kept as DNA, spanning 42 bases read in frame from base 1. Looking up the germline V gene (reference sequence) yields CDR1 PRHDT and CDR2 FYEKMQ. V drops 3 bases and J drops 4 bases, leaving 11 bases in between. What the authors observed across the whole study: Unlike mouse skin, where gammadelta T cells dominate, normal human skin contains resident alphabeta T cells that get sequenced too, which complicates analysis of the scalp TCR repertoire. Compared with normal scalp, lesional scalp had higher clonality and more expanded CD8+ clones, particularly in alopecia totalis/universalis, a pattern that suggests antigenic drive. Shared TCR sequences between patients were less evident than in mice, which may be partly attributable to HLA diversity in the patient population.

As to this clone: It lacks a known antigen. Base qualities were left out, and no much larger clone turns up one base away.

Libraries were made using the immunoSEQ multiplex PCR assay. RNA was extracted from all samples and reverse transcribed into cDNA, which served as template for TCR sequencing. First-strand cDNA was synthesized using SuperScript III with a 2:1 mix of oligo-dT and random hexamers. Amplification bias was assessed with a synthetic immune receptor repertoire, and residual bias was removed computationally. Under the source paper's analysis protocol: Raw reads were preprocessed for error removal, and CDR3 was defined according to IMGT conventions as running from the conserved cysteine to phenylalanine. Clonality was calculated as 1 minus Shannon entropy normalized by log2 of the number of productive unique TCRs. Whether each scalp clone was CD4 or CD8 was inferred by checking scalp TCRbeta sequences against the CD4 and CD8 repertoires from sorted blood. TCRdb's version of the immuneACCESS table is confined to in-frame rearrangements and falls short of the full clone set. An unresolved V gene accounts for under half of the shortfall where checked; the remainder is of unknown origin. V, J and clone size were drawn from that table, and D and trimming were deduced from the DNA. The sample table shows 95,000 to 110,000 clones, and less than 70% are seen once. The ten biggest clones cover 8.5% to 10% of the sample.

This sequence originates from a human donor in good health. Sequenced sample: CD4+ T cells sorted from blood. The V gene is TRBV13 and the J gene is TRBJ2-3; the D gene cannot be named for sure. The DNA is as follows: TGTGCCAGCAGCTTCTTGTCGGTCGCAGATACGCAGTATTTT. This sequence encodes CASSFLSVADTQYF.